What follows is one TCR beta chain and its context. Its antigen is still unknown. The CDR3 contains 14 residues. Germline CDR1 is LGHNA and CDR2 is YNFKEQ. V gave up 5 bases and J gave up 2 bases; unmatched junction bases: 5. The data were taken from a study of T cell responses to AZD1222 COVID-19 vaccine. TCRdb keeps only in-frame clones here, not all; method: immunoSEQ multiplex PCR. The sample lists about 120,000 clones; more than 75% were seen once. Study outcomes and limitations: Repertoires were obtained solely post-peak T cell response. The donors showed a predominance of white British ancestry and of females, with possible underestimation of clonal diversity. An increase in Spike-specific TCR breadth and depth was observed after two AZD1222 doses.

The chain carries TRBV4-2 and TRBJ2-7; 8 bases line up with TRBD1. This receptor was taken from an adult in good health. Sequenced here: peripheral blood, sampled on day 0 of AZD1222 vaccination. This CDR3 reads CASSFKTGAYEQYF. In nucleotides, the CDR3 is TGTGCCAGCAGCTTCAAGACAGGGGCCTACGAGCAGTACTTC.